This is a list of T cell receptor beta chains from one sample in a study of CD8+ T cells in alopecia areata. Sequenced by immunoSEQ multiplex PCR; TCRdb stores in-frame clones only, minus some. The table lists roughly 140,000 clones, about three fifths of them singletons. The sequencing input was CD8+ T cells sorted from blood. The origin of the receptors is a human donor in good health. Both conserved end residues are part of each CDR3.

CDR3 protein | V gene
CASSLWRGESETQYF | TRBV7-8
CASSSQVEGETQYF | TRBV6-5
CASAVHRDYEQYF | TRBV5-1
CASSPEGSNQPQHF | TRBV9
CASSTTSGSGADEQFF | TRBV7-9
CSVELTSGREQFF | TRBV29-1
CASGAEITYEQYF | TRBV7-2
CASAGVPRGGNGYTF | TRBV27
CASSFDRYNEQFF | TRBV28
CASSVRGRAGDEQFF | TRBV9
CASSAGTGTGRTGELFF | TRBV19
CASSLGPGGGNQPQHF | TRBV13
CASSTGTGRETQYF | TRBV6-5
CASSQWAGEQYF | TRBV16
CASSDCCRETQYF | TRBV6-4
CSVTDRGYEQYF | TRBV29-1
CASSVGGEPYEQYF | TRBV9
CASSQETGGSYEQYF | TRBV4-1